This record covers a single T cell receptor (beta chain). The sample comes from a study of blood T cell repertoires in COVID-19. Study as a whole: Sources were T cells, B-cell-depleted T cells, or PBMCs; the material itself was cDNA or gDNA.

CDR3 length: 15 residues. Trimming at V came to 6 bases and at J to 3 bases, leaving 9 bases not matched to a gene. CDR1 is SNHLY and CDR2 is FYNNEI in the germline V gene. How the authors handled the data: Cell counts per sample came from amplifying reference gene primers. The data were produced by immunoSEQ multiplex PCR, yet TCRdb's version contains in-frame clones alone and is incomplete. V and J calls and clone size are copied from that table; D and trimming were computed from the DNA. The table shows about 180,000 clones, with 86% occurring only once. The origin of this receptor is a woman younger than 45 with active or convalescent COVID-19. Sequenced input: peripheral blood. The V call is TRBV2, the J call TRBJ2-7, with TRBD1 matching 9 bases. CDR3 nucleotides: TGTGCCAGCAGATTACCGGGACAGGGCGACTACGAGCAGTACTTC. This sequence encodes CASRLPGQGDYEQYF.